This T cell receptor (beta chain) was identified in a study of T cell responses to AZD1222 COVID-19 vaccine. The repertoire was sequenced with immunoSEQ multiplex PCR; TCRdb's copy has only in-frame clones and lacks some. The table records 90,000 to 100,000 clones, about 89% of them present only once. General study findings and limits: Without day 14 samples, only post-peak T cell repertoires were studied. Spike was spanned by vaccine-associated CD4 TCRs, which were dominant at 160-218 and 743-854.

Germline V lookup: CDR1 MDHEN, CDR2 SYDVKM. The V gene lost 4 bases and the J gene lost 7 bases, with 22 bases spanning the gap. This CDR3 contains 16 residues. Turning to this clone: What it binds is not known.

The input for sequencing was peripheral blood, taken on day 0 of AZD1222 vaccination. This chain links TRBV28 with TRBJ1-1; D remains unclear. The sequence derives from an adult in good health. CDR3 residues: CASSSHYNFGLGEAFF. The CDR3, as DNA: TGTGCCAGCAGTTCCCATTATAATTTTGGGCTGGGTGAAGCTTTCTTT.